This T cell receptor (beta chain) was sequenced in a study of immune evolution from preneoplasia to lung adenocarcinoma. Study-wide points: Later-stage lesions appeared to have more T cells, more diversity, less clonality.

In regard to this clone: Its matching antigen is unknown.

The CDR3 covers 14 residues. Unmatched junction bases numbered 3, after V lost 1 base and J lost 6 bases. Germline loops: CDR1 SGHDT, CDR2 YYEEEE. Sequenced by immunoSEQ multiplex PCR; TCRdb stores in-frame clones only, minus some. The table records about 6,600 clones, over 75% of them present only once. Patients had resection in Japan or China between 2014 and 2017. The receptor comes from a person aged 60-80 years with lung adenocarcinoma. This rearrangement joins TRBV5-6 to TRBJ2-1; 8 bases are shared with TRBD2. Material: FFPE lung adenocarcinoma in situ tissue. The DNA for the CDR3 is TGTGCCAGCAGCTTGTTGCGGGGGGCCAATGAGCAGTTCTTC. This encodes CASSLLRGANEQFF.